Listed below are T cell receptor beta chains from one sample, sequenced in a study of blood T cell repertoires in COVID-19. The assay was immunoSEQ multiplex PCR, and TCRdb's table has in-frame clones only and misses some. This table holds 50,000 to 65,000 clones, around nine tenths found once. Specimen: peripheral blood. The source of these receptors is a man aged 55 to 70 with acute or convalescent COVID-19. CDR3s include the opening cysteine and the closing phenylalanine or tryptophan. The D gene is left open where the match is weak. Clone size is stated in some rows and not others, as once, few, many or a class when expanded.

D gene: -; clone size: -; CDR3 length: 14; V gene: TRBV27; J gene: TRBJ2-1; CDR3 DNA: TGTGCCAGCTACAGGGGAGGCGGGGCGGGGGAGCAGTTCTTC; CDR3 protein: CASYRGGGAGEQFF
D gene: TRBD1; clone size: -; CDR3 length: 16; V gene: TRBV5-1; J gene: TRBJ1-3; CDR3 DNA: TGCGCCAGCGGGCCCACAGGGGTTTGGGCTGGAAACACCATATATTTT; CDR3 protein: CASGPTGVWAGNTIYF
D gene: -; clone size: few; CDR3 length: 13; V gene: TRBV28; J gene: TRBJ2-2; CDR3 DNA: TGTGCCAGCAGTGGAACAGACACCGGGGAGCTGTTTTTT; CDR3 protein: CASSGTDTGELFF
D gene: TRBD1; clone size: -; CDR3 length: 14; V gene: TRBV10-1; J gene: TRBJ1-1; CDR3 DNA: TGCGCCAGCAGCAGGGGACAGGCGAACACTGAAGCTTTCTTT; CDR3 protein: CASSRGQANTEAFF
D gene: -; clone size: -; CDR3 length: 15; V gene: TRBV27; J gene: TRBJ2-7; CDR3 DNA: TGTGCCAGCAGTTTAGGGAGCTCCAGCTCCTACGAGCAGTACTTC; CDR3 protein: CASSLGSSSSYEQYF
D gene: TRBD1; clone size: -; CDR3 length: 14; V gene: TRBV19; J gene: TRBJ1-5; CDR3 DNA: TGTGCCAGTATTGACAGGGGAGTCGCTCAGCCCCAGCATTTT; CDR3 protein: CASIDRGVAQPQHF
D gene: -; clone size: -; CDR3 length: 14; V gene: TRBV19; J gene: TRBJ1-5; CDR3 DNA: TGTGCCAGTAGTGCAGGGACACCGAATCAGCCCCAGCATTTT; CDR3 protein: CASSAGTPNQPQHF
D gene: -; clone size: -; CDR3 length: 13; V gene: TRBV5-1; J gene: TRBJ2-7; CDR3 DNA: TGCGCCAGCAGCTTGGAGGGGGGGCATGAGCAGTACTTC; CDR3 protein: CASSLEGGHEQYF
D gene: -; clone size: -; CDR3 length: 12; V gene: TRBV19; J gene: TRBJ2-7; CDR3 DNA: TGTGCCAGTAGTACCCGCGGGTACGAGCAGTACTTC; CDR3 protein: CASSTRGYEQYF
D gene: -; clone size: once; CDR3 length: 13; V gene: TRBV30; J gene: TRBJ2-1; CDR3 DNA: TGTGCCTGGGATGGCGGCATTTACAATGAGCAGTTCTTC; CDR3 protein: CAWDGGIYNEQFF
D gene: TRBD1; clone size: -; CDR3 length: 15; V gene: TRBV2; J gene: TRBJ1-1; CDR3 DNA: TGTGCCAGCAGCAAGACAGGGGGCCGGTACACTGAAGCTTTCTTT; CDR3 protein: CASSKTGGRYTEAFF
D gene: -; clone size: -; CDR3 length: 13; V gene: TRBV27; J gene: TRBJ2-7; CDR3 DNA: TGTGCCAGCAGTTTATATCAGGGCCACGAGCAGTACTTC; CDR3 protein: CASSLYQGHEQYF
D gene: TRBD1; clone size: -; CDR3 length: 16; V gene: TRBV24-1; J gene: TRBJ1-5; CDR3 DNA: TGTGCCACCAGTGATTCGGACAGGGGTCCCAATCAGCCCCAGCATTTT; CDR3 protein: CATSDSDRGPNQPQHF
D gene: TRBD2; clone size: -; CDR3 length: 16; V gene: TRBV10-3; J gene: TRBJ2-7; CDR3 DNA: TGTGCCATCTCACTAGCGGGAGGGCCGAGTATCGACGAGCAGTACTTC; CDR3 protein: CAISLAGGPSIDEQYF
D gene: TRBD2; clone size: few; CDR3 length: 17; V gene: TRBV7-8; J gene: TRBJ2-1; CDR3 DNA: TGTGCCAGCAGCCCTCGTCGGACTAGCGGGAGGTTTAATGAGCAGTTCTTC; CDR3 protein: CASSPRRTSGRFNEQFF
D gene: -; clone size: -; CDR3 length: 15; V gene: TRBV6-2/TRBV6-3; J gene: TRBJ2-7; CDR3 DNA: TGTGCCAGCAGTTACCTGCAGGCCCTCTCCTACGAGCAGTACTTC; CDR3 protein: CASSYLQALSYEQYF
D gene: TRBD2; clone size: -; CDR3 length: 15; V gene: TRBV29-1; J gene: TRBJ2-3; CDR3 DNA: TGCAGCGTTGGGCTGCTAGCGGAAAGCACAGATACGCAGTATTTT; CDR3 protein: CSVGLLAESTDTQYF
D gene: -; clone size: -; CDR3 length: 12; V gene: TRBV18; J gene: TRBJ1-2; CDR3 DNA: TGTGCCAGCTCACGGGCCCGGGAAGGCTACACCTTC; CDR3 protein: CASSRAREGYTF
D gene: -; clone size: -; CDR3 length: 14; V gene: TRBV7-8; J gene: TRBJ1-5; CDR3 DNA: TGTGCCAGCCTCCCGGGGAGGGACAATCAGCCCCAGCATTTT; CDR3 protein: CASLPGRDNQPQHF
D gene: -; clone size: -; CDR3 length: 16; V gene: TRBV11-2; J gene: TRBJ2-1; CDR3 DNA: TGTGCCAGCAGCCCCGTCGGGACTCTGCAGGACGATGAGCAGTTCTTC; CDR3 protein: CASSPVGTLQDDEQFF
D gene: TRBD1; clone size: -; CDR3 length: 17; V gene: TRBV7-9; J gene: TRBJ2-3; CDR3 DNA: TGTGCCAGCAGCTCGTGGATTAGGCAGGGGGTGGGAGATACGCAGTATTTT; CDR3 protein: CASSSWIRQGVGDTQYF
D gene: TRBD2; clone size: -; CDR3 length: 16; V gene: TRBV6-5; J gene: TRBJ2-2; CDR3 DNA: TGTGCCAGCAGTTCCCGACTAGCGGGAGCCACCGGGGAGCTGTTTTTT; CDR3 protein: CASSSRLAGATGELFF
D gene: TRBD1; clone size: once; CDR3 length: 16; V gene: TRBV19; J gene: TRBJ2-2; CDR3 DNA: TGTGCCAGTAGTACCTCAGGACAGGGGAACACCGGGGAGCTGTTTTTT; CDR3 protein: CASSTSGQGNTGELFF
D gene: TRBD1; clone size: -; CDR3 length: 14; V gene: TRBV29-1; J gene: TRBJ1-1; CDR3 DNA: TGCAGCGCCGCGGGACAGGGACGGAACACTGAAGCTTTCTTT; CDR3 protein: CSAAGQGRNTEAFF
D gene: -; clone size: -; CDR3 length: 15; V gene: TRBV24-1; J gene: TRBJ2-3; CDR3 DNA: TGTGCCACCAGTGATTTGCGACTAGACACAGATACGCAGTATTTT; CDR3 protein: CATSDLRLDTDTQYF
D gene: -; clone size: once; CDR3 length: 14; V gene: TRBV21-1; J gene: TRBJ2-5; CDR3 DNA: TGTGCCAGCAGCAAAGCGACTGCCAAGGAGACCCAGTACTTC; CDR3 protein: CASSKATAKETQYF
D gene: TRBD2; clone size: -; CDR3 length: 18; V gene: TRBV28; J gene: TRBJ2-7; CDR3 DNA: TGTGCCAGCAGTTTATCCCCGGGACTAGCGGGCCACTTCTACGAGCAGTACTTC; CDR3 protein: CASSLSPGLAGHFYEQYF
D gene: -; clone size: -; CDR3 length: 14; V gene: TRBV3-1/TRBV3-2; J gene: TRBJ1-1; CDR3 DNA: TGTGCCAGCAGCCGAGGGACAATGAACACTGAAGCTTTCTTT; CDR3 protein: CASSRGTMNTEAFF
D gene: -; clone size: -; CDR3 length: 15; V gene: TRBV28; J gene: TRBJ2-7; CDR3 DNA: TGTGCCAGCAGTTTGGGGGGACTCTATTCCGGCGAGCAGTACTTC; CDR3 protein: CASSLGGLYSGEQYF
D gene: -; clone size: -; CDR3 length: 11; V gene: TRBV2; J gene: TRBJ2-1; CDR3 DNA: TGTGCCAGCAGTGAGGGGGGTGTGCAGTTCTTC; CDR3 protein: CASSEGGVQFF
D gene: TRBD2; clone size: few; CDR3 length: 15; V gene: TRBV7-2; J gene: TRBJ2-1; CDR3 DNA: TGTGCCAGCAGCCCAAGCGGGAGCCAATACAATGAGCAGTTCTTC; CDR3 protein: CASSPSGSQYNEQFF
D gene: TRBD1; clone size: -; CDR3 length: 15; V gene: TRBV5-1; J gene: TRBJ1-1; CDR3 DNA: TGCGCCAGCAGCTGGACAGGGATACGGGCCACTGAAGCTTTCTTT; CDR3 protein: CASSWTGIRATEAFF
D gene: TRBD2; clone size: -; CDR3 length: 15; V gene: TRBV7-3; J gene: TRBJ2-1; CDR3 DNA: TGTGCCAGCAGCTTGGGACTAGCGGGAGTAGGAGAGCAGTTCTTC; CDR3 protein: CASSLGLAGVGEQFF
D gene: TRBD1; clone size: -; CDR3 length: 14; V gene: TRBV6-5; J gene: TRBJ2-7; CDR3 DNA: TGTGCCAGCAGTTCCGTAACAGGGGGCCGCGAGCAGTACTTC; CDR3 protein: CASSSVTGGREQYF
D gene: TRBD1; clone size: once; CDR3 length: 17; V gene: TRBV7-6; J gene: TRBJ1-5; CDR3 DNA: TGTGCCAGCAGCTTAGTGCCCCGGGACAGGGGGAGTCAGCCCCAGCATTTT; CDR3 protein: CASSLVPRDRGSQPQHF
D gene: -; clone size: -; CDR3 length: 17; V gene: TRBV24-1; J gene: TRBJ1-5; CDR3 DNA: TGTGCCACCAGTGATTCAAGGGGGGGGCCGATTTATCAGCCCCAGCATTTT; CDR3 protein: CATSDSRGGPIYQPQHF
D gene: -; clone size: -; CDR3 length: 13; V gene: TRBV19; J gene: TRBJ2-7; CDR3 DNA: TGTGCCAGTAGTATCGAAACTAGTACCGAGCAGTACTTC; CDR3 protein: CASSIETSTEQYF
D gene: TRBD2; clone size: -; CDR3 length: 14; V gene: TRBV27; J gene: TRBJ2-7; CDR3 DNA: TGTGCCAGCAGTGAGCTAGCGGGATTCTACGAGCAGTACTTC; CDR3 protein: CASSELAGFYEQYF
D gene: TRBD2; clone size: -; CDR3 length: 14; V gene: TRBV28; J gene: TRBJ2-1; CDR3 DNA: TGTGCCAGCAGTTTACGAGGAGGGGGACTAGCGATGATCTTC; CDR3 protein: CASSLRGGGLAMIF
D gene: -; clone size: -; CDR3 length: 16; V gene: TRBV3-1/TRBV3-2; J gene: TRBJ1-6; CDR3 DNA: TGTGCCAGCAGCCAAGATCTTGCAACCGCGTCTTCACCCCTCCACTTT; CDR3 protein: CASSQDLATASSPLHF
D gene: TRBD2; clone size: -; CDR3 length: 16; V gene: TRBV3-1/TRBV3-2; J gene: TRBJ2-7; CDR3 DNA: TGTGCCAGCAGCCAGAATCCGGGAGGGCCCCCCTACGAGCAGTACTTC; CDR3 protein: CASSQNPGGPPYEQYF
D gene: -; clone size: -; CDR3 length: 15; V gene: TRBV3-1/TRBV3-2; J gene: TRBJ1-3; CDR3 DNA: TGTGCCAGCAGCCCCCGCGAGAGCTCTGGAAACACCATATATTTT; CDR3 protein: CASSPRESSGNTIYF
D gene: -; clone size: -; CDR3 length: 13; V gene: TRBV2; J gene: TRBJ1-1; CDR3 DNA: TGTACAGTCTTACTGGAGGGGAACACTGAAGCTTTCTTT; CDR3 protein: CTVLLEGNTEAFF
D gene: TRBD1; clone size: -; CDR3 length: 13; V gene: TRBV11-1; J gene: TRBJ1-1; CDR3 DNA: TGTGCCAGCAGCCTAGGACAGGGCACTGAAGCTTTCTTT; CDR3 protein: CASSLGQGTEAFF
D gene: -; clone size: -; CDR3 length: 12; V gene: TRBV29-1; J gene: TRBJ1-5; CDR3 DNA: TGCAGCGTTGGAGGCAGGGGTCAGCCCCAGCATTTT; CDR3 protein: CSVGGRGQPQHF
D gene: -; clone size: -; CDR3 length: 14; V gene: TRBV2; J gene: TRBJ1-4; CDR3 DNA: TGTGCCAGCACCGCCCACCGGCGAGGAGAAAAACTGTTTTTT; CDR3 protein: CASTAHRRGEKLFF
D gene: -; clone size: -; CDR3 length: 15; V gene: TRBV9; J gene: TRBJ2-1; CDR3 DNA: TGTGCCAGCAGCCCGACTAGTTCGTCCTACAATGAGCAGTTCTTC; CDR3 protein: CASSPTSSSYNEQFF
D gene: TRBD1; clone size: -; CDR3 length: 16; V gene: TRBV5-1; J gene: TRBJ2-3; CDR3 DNA: TGCGCCAGCAGCTTCGCAGGGGGAGCTACCACAGATACGCAGTATTTT; CDR3 protein: CASSFAGGATTDTQYF
D gene: -; clone size: -; CDR3 length: 15; V gene: TRBV4-1; J gene: TRBJ1-1; CDR3 DNA: TGCGCCAGCAGCCTCAAACAGGGCCCGAACACTGAAGCTTTCTTT; CDR3 protein: CASSLKQGPNTEAFF
D gene: -; clone size: -; CDR3 length: 16; V gene: TRBV6-1; J gene: TRBJ2-3; CDR3 DNA: TGTGCCAGCAGTGAAGCTACAGGTGATAGCACAGATACGCAGTATTTT; CDR3 protein: CASSEATGDSTDTQYF
D gene: TRBD1; clone size: few; CDR3 length: 15; V gene: TRBV7-2; J gene: TRBJ1-5; CDR3 DNA: TGTGCCAGCAGCTTGGTACAGGGGCATGGTCAGCCCCAGCATTTT; CDR3 protein: CASSLVQGHGQPQHF
D gene: -; clone size: -; CDR3 length: 15; V gene: TRBV13; J gene: TRBJ1-2; CDR3 DNA: TGTGCCAGCAGCTTGACAGGCGATCCTAACTATGGCTACACCTTC; CDR3 protein: CASSLTGDPNYGYTF